The clone carrying this T cell receptor (beta chain) was seen once. The antigen remains unidentified. Using unique molecular identifiers, the investigators prepared the TCRbeta library. MiXCR was run by TCRdb on the PCR reads, yielding one entry per CDR3 protein. The table shows around 440,000 distinct CDR3 sequences, with 15% to 20% occurring only once. The entry originates in a study of T-cell reconstitution after alpha-beta-depleted transplantation in children. Whole-study findings and limits: Reportedly, roughly two months post-transplant, alpha-beta T cells arose from several hundred expanded graft clones.

V was shortened by 4 bases and J by 2 bases, with 11 bases between the two germline ends. This CDR3 is 13 amino acids long. CDR1 and CDR2 (germline): SQVTM, ANQGSEA. The sample in question was PBMCs, mostly from graft donor cells, obtained 360 days after TCRalphabeta/CD19-depleted stem cell transplant. This sequence was found in a boy under two years old who had a stem cell transplant for Wiskott-Aldrich syndrome, so the T cells may come from the graft donor. The chain combines TRBV29-1 with TRBJ2-5; D not resolved. The CDR3 loop is CSVGSLRQETQYF. The CDR3, as DNA: TGCAGCGTTGGCAGCCTTCGTCAAGAGACCCAGTACTTC.